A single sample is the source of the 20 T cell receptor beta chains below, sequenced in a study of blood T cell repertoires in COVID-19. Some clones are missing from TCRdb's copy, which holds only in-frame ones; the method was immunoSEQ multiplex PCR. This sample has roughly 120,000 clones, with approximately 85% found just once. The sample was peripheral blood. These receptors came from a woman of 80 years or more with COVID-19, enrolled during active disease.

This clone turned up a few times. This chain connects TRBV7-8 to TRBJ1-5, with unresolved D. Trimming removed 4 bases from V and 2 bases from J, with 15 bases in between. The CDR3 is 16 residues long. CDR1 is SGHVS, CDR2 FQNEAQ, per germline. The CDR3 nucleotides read TGTGCCAGCAGCTCCCCGGAGTTGGTTGGCAATCAGCCCCAGCATTTT. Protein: CASSSPELVGNQPQHF.

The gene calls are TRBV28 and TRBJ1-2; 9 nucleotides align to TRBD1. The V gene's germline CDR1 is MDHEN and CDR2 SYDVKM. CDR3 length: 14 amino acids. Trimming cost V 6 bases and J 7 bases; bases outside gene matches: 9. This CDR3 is CASRLGQGVVGYTF. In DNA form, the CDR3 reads TGTGCCAGCAGACTGGGACAGGGTGTGGTTGGCTACACCTTC.

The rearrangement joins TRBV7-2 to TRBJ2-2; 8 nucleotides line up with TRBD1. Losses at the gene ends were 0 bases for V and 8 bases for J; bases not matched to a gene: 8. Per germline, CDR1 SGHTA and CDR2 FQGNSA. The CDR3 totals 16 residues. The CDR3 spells CASSLASGGAGGELFF. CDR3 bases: TGTGCCAGCAGCTTAGCGTCAGGGGGCGCGGGTGGGGAGCTGTTTTTT.

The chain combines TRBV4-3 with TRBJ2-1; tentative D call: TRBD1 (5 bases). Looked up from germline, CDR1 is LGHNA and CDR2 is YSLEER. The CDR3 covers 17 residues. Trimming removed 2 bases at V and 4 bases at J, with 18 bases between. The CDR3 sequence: CASSQTMSGFGYNEQFF. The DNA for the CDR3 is TGCGCCAGCAGCCAAACTATGTCAGGGTTCGGTTACAATGAGCAGTTCTTC.

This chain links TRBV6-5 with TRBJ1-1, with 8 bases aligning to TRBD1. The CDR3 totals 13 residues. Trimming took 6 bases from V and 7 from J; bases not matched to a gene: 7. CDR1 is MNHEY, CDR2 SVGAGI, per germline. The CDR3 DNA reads TGTGCCAGCAGCCTGGGACAGGTGGGTGAAGCTTTCTTT. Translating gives CASSLGQVGEAFF.

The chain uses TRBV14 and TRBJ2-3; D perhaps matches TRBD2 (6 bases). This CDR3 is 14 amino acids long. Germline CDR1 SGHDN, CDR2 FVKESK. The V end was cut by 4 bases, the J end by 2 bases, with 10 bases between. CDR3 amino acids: CASSPWTNTDTQYF. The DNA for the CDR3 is TGTGCCAGCAGCCCCTGGACTAACACAGATACGCAGTATTTT.

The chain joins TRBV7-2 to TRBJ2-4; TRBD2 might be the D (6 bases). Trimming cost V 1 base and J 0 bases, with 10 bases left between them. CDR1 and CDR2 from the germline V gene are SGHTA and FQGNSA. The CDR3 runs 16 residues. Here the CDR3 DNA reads TGTGCCAGCAGCTTAGTTAGGGGAGGAGCCAAAAACATTCAGTACTTC. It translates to CASSLVRGGAKNIQYF.

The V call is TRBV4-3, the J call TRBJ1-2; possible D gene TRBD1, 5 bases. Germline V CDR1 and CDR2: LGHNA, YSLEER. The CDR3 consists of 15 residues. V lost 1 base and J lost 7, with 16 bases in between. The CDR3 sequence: CASSQVRASDPGYTF. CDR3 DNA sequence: TGCGCCAGCAGCCAAGTCAGGGCGTCGGACCCTGGCTACACCTTC.

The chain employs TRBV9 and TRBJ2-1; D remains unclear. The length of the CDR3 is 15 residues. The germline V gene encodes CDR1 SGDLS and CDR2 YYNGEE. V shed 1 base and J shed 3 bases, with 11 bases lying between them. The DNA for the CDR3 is TGTGCCAGCAGCGTAAGCCTCCGGGTCTACAATGAGCAGTTCTTC. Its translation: CASSVSLRVYNEQFF.

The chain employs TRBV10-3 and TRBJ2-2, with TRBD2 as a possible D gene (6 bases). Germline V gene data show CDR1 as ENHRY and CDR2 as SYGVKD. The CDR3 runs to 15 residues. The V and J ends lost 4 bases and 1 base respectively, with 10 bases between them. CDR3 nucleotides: TGTGCCATCAGTGGCGGGGCCCAGAACACCGGGGAGCTGTTTTTT. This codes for CAISGGAQNTGELFF.

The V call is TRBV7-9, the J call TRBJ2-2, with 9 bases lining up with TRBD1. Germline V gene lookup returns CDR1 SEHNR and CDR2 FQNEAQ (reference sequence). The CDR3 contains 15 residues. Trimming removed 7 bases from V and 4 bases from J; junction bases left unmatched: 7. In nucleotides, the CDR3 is TGTGCCAGCAATACAGGGGGCGGCGGCACCGGGGAGCTGTTTTTT. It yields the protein CASNTGGGGTGELFF.

CDR3 region: CASSSILAGLTDTQYF. The DNA of the CDR3 is TGTGCCAGCAGCTCGATACTAGCGGGATTAACAGATACGCAGTATTTT. The chain employs TRBV13 and TRBJ2-3; TRBD2 aligns across 10 bases. The V segment lost 4 bases and the J segment 3 bases; nucleotides outside the gene matches: 7. The V gene's germline CDR1 is PRHDT and CDR2 FYEKMQ (reference sequence). The CDR3 sequence is 16 residues long.

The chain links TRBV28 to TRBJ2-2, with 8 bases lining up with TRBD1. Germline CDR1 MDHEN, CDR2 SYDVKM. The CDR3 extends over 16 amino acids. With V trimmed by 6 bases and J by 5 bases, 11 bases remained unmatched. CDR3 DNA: TGTGCCAGCAGCCCCAGGACAGGGATAATAACCGGGGAGCTGTTTTTT. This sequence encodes CASSPRTGIITGELFF.

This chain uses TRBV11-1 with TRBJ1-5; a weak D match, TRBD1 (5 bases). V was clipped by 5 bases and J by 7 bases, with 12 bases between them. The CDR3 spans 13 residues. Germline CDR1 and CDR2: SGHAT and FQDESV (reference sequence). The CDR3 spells CASSLRPGQPQHF. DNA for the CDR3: TGTGCCAGCAGCCTCCGCCCAGGGCAGCCCCAGCATTTT.

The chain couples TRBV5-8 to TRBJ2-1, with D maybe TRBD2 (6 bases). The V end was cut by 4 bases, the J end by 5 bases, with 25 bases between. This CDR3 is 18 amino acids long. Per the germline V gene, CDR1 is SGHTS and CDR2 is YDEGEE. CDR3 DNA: TGTGCCAGCAGCCCCCCAGGGCTAGCGACAATTGGGCACAATGAGCAGTTCTTC. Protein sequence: CASSPPGLATIGHNEQFF. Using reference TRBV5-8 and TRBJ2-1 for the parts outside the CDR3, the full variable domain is EAGVTQSPTHLIKTRGQQATLRCSPISGHTSVYWYQQALGLGLQFLLWYDEGEERNRGNFPPRFSGRQFPNYSSELNVNALELEDSALYLCASSPPGLATIGHNEQFFGPGTRLTVL.

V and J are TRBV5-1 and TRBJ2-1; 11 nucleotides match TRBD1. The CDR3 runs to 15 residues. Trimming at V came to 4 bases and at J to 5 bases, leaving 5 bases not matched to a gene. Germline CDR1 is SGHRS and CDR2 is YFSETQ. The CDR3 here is CASSEGQGAHNEQFF. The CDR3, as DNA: TGCGCCAGCAGCGAAGGACAGGGGGCCCACAATGAGCAGTTCTTC.

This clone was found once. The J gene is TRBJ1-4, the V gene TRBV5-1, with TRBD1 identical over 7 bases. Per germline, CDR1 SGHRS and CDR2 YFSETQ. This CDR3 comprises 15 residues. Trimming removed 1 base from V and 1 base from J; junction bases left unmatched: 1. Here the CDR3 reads CASSLNRGTNEKLFF. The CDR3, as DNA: TGCGCCAGCAGCTTGAACAGGGGAACTAATGAAAAACTGTTTTTT. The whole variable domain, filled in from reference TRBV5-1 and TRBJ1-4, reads KAGVTQTPRYLIKTRGQQVTLSCSPISGHRSVSWYQQTPGQGLQFLFEYFSETQRNKGNFPGRFSGRQFSNSRSEMNVSTLELGDSALYLCASSLNRGTNEKLFFGSGTQLSVL.

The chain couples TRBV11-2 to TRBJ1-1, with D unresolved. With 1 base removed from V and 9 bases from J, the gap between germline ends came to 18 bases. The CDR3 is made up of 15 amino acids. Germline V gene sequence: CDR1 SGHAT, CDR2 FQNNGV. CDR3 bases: TGTGCCAGCAGCTTAGTGGGAGGGAATCCGGATAAAGCTTTCTTT. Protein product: CASSLVGGNPDKAFF.

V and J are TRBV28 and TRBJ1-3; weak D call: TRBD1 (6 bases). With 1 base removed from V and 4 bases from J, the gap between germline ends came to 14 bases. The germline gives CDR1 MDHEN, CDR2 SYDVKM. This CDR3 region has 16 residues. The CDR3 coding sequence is TGTGCCAGCAGTTTATTGGGGGGGCAGGGAGGAAACACCATATATTTT. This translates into CASSLLGGQGGNTIYF.

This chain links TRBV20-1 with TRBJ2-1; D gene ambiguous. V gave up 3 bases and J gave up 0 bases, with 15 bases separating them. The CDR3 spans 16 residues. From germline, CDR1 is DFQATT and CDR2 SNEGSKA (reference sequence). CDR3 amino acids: CSASGEPLSSYNEQFF. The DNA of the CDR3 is TGCAGTGCTAGTGGTGAGCCGCTGAGCTCCTACAATGAGCAGTTCTTC.